The rows below give T cell receptor beta chains drawn from one sample of a study of OX40 agonist ivuxolimab in advanced cancers. Sequenced by immunoSEQ multiplex PCR; TCRdb stores in-frame clones only, minus some. The repertoire holds 55,000 to 75,000 clones, with approximately 86% as singletons. The sequences come from CD4+ or CD8+ T cells sorted from blood, collected in a trial of the OX40 agonist ivuxolimab. The receptors come from an adult with an advanced solid tumor such as melanoma, head and neck, liver or kidney cancer. Each CDR3 is given with its conserved first and last residue. D genes are given only for firm matches. Some rows have no size entry. The others give once, few or many, or a class for an expanded clone.

clone size: -
V gene: TRBV9
J gene: TRBJ2-1
D gene: TRBD2
CDR3 protein: CASSARLAGYNEQFF
CDR3 DNA: TGTGCCAGCAGCGCCAGACTAGCGGGCTACAATGAGCAGTTCTTC

clone size: -
V gene: TRBV5-1
J gene: TRBJ2-4
D gene: -
CDR3 protein: CASSSTVAKNIQYF
CDR3 DNA: TGCGCCAGCAGCTCGACGGTAGCCAAAAACATTCAGTACTTC

clone size: once
V gene: TRBV5-5
J gene: TRBJ2-5
D gene: -
CDR3 protein: CASSLEVGKKETQYF
CDR3 DNA: TGTGCCAGCAGCTTGGAGGTCGGCAAAAAAGAGACCCAGTACTTC

clone size: -
V gene: TRBV15
J gene: TRBJ2-1
D gene: -
CDR3 protein: CATSRGQGGNNEQFF
CDR3 DNA: TGTGCCACCAGCAGAGGGCAGGGGGGTAACAATGAGCAGTTCTTC

clone size: -
V gene: TRBV6-1
J gene: TRBJ2-1
D gene: TRBD2
CDR3 protein: CASSERRVAGADEQFF
CDR3 DNA: TGTGCCAGCAGTGAGAGGAGGGTAGCGGGAGCGGATGAGCAGTTCTTC

clone size: -
V gene: TRBV6-5
J gene: TRBJ1-5
D gene: -
CDR3 protein: CASSTPVYSNQPQHF
CDR3 DNA: TGTGCCAGCAGTACCCCAGTATATAGCAATCAGCCCCAGCATTTT

clone size: -
V gene: TRBV6-6
J gene: TRBJ1-2
D gene: -
CDR3 protein: CASSYGQGKTYGYTF
CDR3 DNA: TGCGCCAGCAGTTACGGGCAGGGTAAAACCTATGGCTACACCTTC

clone size: -
V gene: TRBV15
J gene: TRBJ1-5
D gene: -
CDR3 protein: CATSRGINQPQHF
CDR3 DNA: TGTGCCACCAGCCGAGGGATAAATCAGCCCCAGCATTTT

clone size: few
V gene: TRBV11-2
J gene: TRBJ1-1
D gene: TRBD1
CDR3 protein: CASSLDRQGAWDTEAFF
CDR3 DNA: TGTGCCAGCAGCTTAGATCGCCAGGGGGCGTGGGACACTGAAGCTTTCTTT

clone size: -
V gene: TRBV9
J gene: TRBJ2-3
D gene: -
CDR3 protein: CASSVGFGDTQYF
CDR3 DNA: TGTGCCAGCAGCGTAGGGTTCGGAGATACGCAGTATTTT

clone size: -
V gene: TRBV5-6
J gene: TRBJ1-5
D gene: -
CDR3 protein: CASSPGGNPRPQHF
CDR3 DNA: TGTGCCAGCAGCCCGGGGGGCAATCCCCGGCCCCAGCATTTT

clone size: -
V gene: TRBV5-8
J gene: TRBJ2-1
D gene: TRBD1
CDR3 protein: CASSSGQGQYEQFF
CDR3 DNA: TGTGCCAGCAGCTCCGGACAGGGGCAATATGAGCAGTTCTTC

clone size: -
V gene: TRBV19
J gene: TRBJ2-1
D gene: TRBD2
CDR3 protein: CASSTRGSGTREQFF
CDR3 DNA: TGTGCCAGTAGTACCAGGGGTAGCGGGACACGGGAGCAGTTCTTC

clone size: -
V gene: TRBV7-8
J gene: TRBJ2-3
D gene: TRBD2
CDR3 protein: CASSLWLAGTDTQYF
CDR3 DNA: TGTGCCAGCAGCTTATGGCTAGCGGGTACAGATACGCAGTATTTT

clone size: -
V gene: TRBV7-9
J gene: TRBJ1-5
D gene: -
CDR3 protein: CASSLTASNQPQHF
CDR3 DNA: TGTGCCAGCAGCCTGACAGCTAGCAATCAGCCCCAGCATTTT

clone size: -
V gene: TRBV7-2
J gene: TRBJ2-4
D gene: -
CDR3 protein: CASSLFGSAKNIQYF
CDR3 DNA: TGTGCCAGCAGCCTTTTCGGGTCCGCCAAAAACATTCAGTACTTC

clone size: -
V gene: TRBV19
J gene: TRBJ1-1
D gene: -
CDR3 protein: CASSALSTGNTEAFF
CDR3 DNA: TGTGCCAGTAGTGCCTTGTCGACAGGGAACACTGAAGCTTTCTTT

clone size: -
V gene: TRBV7-9
J gene: TRBJ1-1
D gene: -
CDR3 protein: CASSAQGPEAFF
CDR3 DNA: TGTGCCAGCAGCGCACAGGGTCCCGAAGCTTTCTTT

clone size: -
V gene: TRBV5-1
J gene: TRBJ1-2
D gene: -
CDR3 protein: CASSLAGDYGYTF
CDR3 DNA: TGCGCCAGCAGCTTGGCGGGGGACTATGGCTACACCTTC

clone size: -
V gene: TRBV6-1
J gene: TRBJ1-4
D gene: TRBD1
CDR3 protein: CASSQNRGGNEKLFF
CDR3 DNA: TGTGCCAGCAGCCAGAACAGGGGAGGAAATGAAAAACTGTTTTTT

clone size: -
V gene: TRBV5-1
J gene: TRBJ2-2
D gene: -
CDR3 protein: CASSWDKSNTGELFF
CDR3 DNA: TGCGCCAGCAGCTGGGACAAATCGAACACCGGGGAGCTGTTTTTT

clone size: -
V gene: TRBV4-1
J gene: TRBJ2-1
D gene: TRBD2
CDR3 protein: CASSQGRTGVLAGNEQFF
CDR3 DNA: TGCGCCAGCAGCCAAGGTAGGACAGGTGTACTAGCGGGCAATGAGCAGTTCTTC

clone size: -
V gene: TRBV7-2
J gene: TRBJ1-2
D gene: -
CDR3 protein: CASSLGRLNYGYTF
CDR3 DNA: TGTGCCAGCAGCTTAGGTCGGTTGAACTATGGCTACACCTTC

clone size: -
V gene: TRBV15
J gene: TRBJ1-1
D gene: -
CDR3 protein: CATSSTGEASTEAFF
CDR3 DNA: TGTGCCACCAGCAGTACGGGGGAGGCGAGCACTGAAGCTTTCTTT

clone size: -
V gene: TRBV6-1
J gene: TRBJ2-1
D gene: TRBD2
CDR3 protein: CASSDQGTSGYNEQFF
CDR3 DNA: TGTGCCAGCAGTGATCAGGGGACTAGCGGCTACAATGAGCAGTTCTTC

clone size: -
V gene: TRBV30
J gene: TRBJ1-2
D gene: TRBD1
CDR3 protein: CAWGTGQGVSYGYTF
CDR3 DNA: TGTGCCTGGGGGACCGGACAGGGAGTTTCCTATGGCTACACCTTC

clone size: -
V gene: TRBV29-1
J gene: TRBJ1-5
D gene: TRBD1
CDR3 protein: CSVAGGHSDQPQHF
CDR3 DNA: TGCAGCGTCGCAGGGGGCCACAGCGATCAGCCCCAGCATTTT

clone size: -
V gene: TRBV5-1
J gene: TRBJ1-3
D gene: -
CDR3 protein: CASSRGRDSGNTIYF
CDR3 DNA: TGCGCCAGCAGCAGGGGACGGGACTCTGGAAACACCATATATTTT

clone size: -
V gene: TRBV27
J gene: TRBJ2-5
D gene: -
CDR3 protein: CASSLRRRLVPETQYF
CDR3 DNA: TGTGCCAGCAGTTTAAGGCGCAGGCTGGTCCCTGAGACCCAGTACTTC

clone size: -
V gene: TRBV11-1
J gene: TRBJ2-3
D gene: TRBD2
CDR3 protein: CASSFAGGGTDTQYF
CDR3 DNA: TGTGCCAGCAGCTTTGCGGGAGGCGGCACAGATACGCAGTATTTT

clone size: -
V gene: TRBV5-1
J gene: TRBJ1-5
D gene: TRBD1
CDR3 protein: CASSLGTGRNQPQHF
CDR3 DNA: TGCGCCAGCAGCTTGGGGACAGGACGCAATCAGCCCCAGCATTTT

clone size: -
V gene: TRBV9
J gene: TRBJ1-2
D gene: -
CDR3 protein: CASSRGVLNYGYTF
CDR3 DNA: TGTGCCAGCAGCAGAGGCGTTCTTAACTATGGCTACACCTTC

clone size: -
V gene: TRBV9
J gene: TRBJ2-1
D gene: -
CDR3 protein: CASSPPGASGLYNEQFF
CDR3 DNA: TGTGCCAGCAGCCCCCCGGGGGCTAGCGGACTCTACAATGAGCAGTTCTTC

clone size: -
V gene: TRBV5-5
J gene: TRBJ1-1
D gene: TRBD1
CDR3 protein: CASSLRTGVNTEAFF
CDR3 DNA: TGTGCCAGCAGCTTGCGGACAGGGGTGAACACTGAAGCTTTCTTT

clone size: -
V gene: TRBV30
J gene: TRBJ2-5
D gene: -
CDR3 protein: CAWSVPDREETQYF
CDR3 DNA: TGTGCCTGGAGTGTACCCGACAGAGAAGAGACCCAGTACTTC

clone size: -
V gene: TRBV9
J gene: TRBJ2-2
D gene: -
CDR3 protein: CASSVVSGAGELFF
CDR3 DNA: TGTGCCAGCAGCGTAGTTTCCGGGGCCGGGGAGCTGTTTTTT